This T cell receptor beta chain was identified during a study of blood T cell repertoires in COVID-19. About the study: Samples of COVID-19 (acute and convalescent) were obtained from the United States, Italy and Spain. PBMCs, B-cell-depleted T cells, or T cells were the source of the cDNA or gDNA that made up the material.

This clone was seen a single time. Original analysis: Reference gene primer amplification gave estimated nucleated cell counts. Clones were read by immunoSEQ multiplex PCR, and TCRdb kept only the in-frame ones, dropping some. V and J calls and clone size come straight from that table; D and trimming were deduced from the DNA. The sample includes 90,000 or so clones, less than 90% of them seen just once. After removal of 5 bases from V and 9 bases from J, the junction contained 13 bases not matched to a gene. The CDR3 is 15 residues long. CDR1 MDHEN and CDR2 SYDVKM come from the germline V gene. The sequenced sample was peripheral blood. The chain employs TRBV28 and TRBJ1-5; TRBD1 matches at 7 bases. This clonotype originated in a man between 60 and 75 years old with acute or convalescent COVID-19. In DNA form, the CDR3 reads TGTGCCAGCAGTCCGCCCGACAGGGTAGGGCGGCCCCAGCATTTT. This sequence encodes CASSPPDRVGRPQHF.